Below, 7 T cell receptor beta chains from the same sample are listed, as sequenced in a study of blood T cell repertoires in COVID-19. The protocol was immunoSEQ multiplex PCR, while the TCRdb copy is restricted to in-frame clones and leaves out a portion. The table lists 250,000 to 350,000 clones, around nine tenths of them singletons. The sample was PBMCs or T cells enriched from blood (not recorded which). These receptors came from a woman aged 40 to 55 who had recovered from COVID-19.

In its sample, this clone was seen a few times. Other nucleotide sequences from this sample produce the same CDR3. The rearrangement joins TRBV18 to TRBJ1-3, with TRBD1 matching 8 bases. The CDR3 consists of 14 residues. The V gene end was trimmed by 6 bases and the J gene end by 4 bases; junction bases not matched to a gene: 5. Germline V CDR1 and CDR2: KGHSH, LQKENI. Here the CDR3 reads CASSPQGAGNTIYF. Here the CDR3 DNA reads TGTGCCAGCTCCCCGCAGGGGGCCGGAAACACCATATATTTT.

The CDR3 sequence is CASSGGAQETQYF. The CDR3, as DNA: TGTGCCAGTAGCGGAGGGGCCCAAGAGACCCAGTACTTC. The rearrangement joins TRBV19 to TRBJ2-5; D is possibly TRBD2 (6 bases). With 6 bases removed from V and 1 base from J, the gap between germline ends came to 9 bases. Germline CDR1 is LNHDA and CDR2 is SQIVND (reference sequence). The CDR3 contains 13 residues.

V is TRBV3-1 (or the pseudogene TRBV3-2) and J is TRBJ2-3, with 9 bases lining up with TRBD1. Unmatched junction bases numbered 0, after V lost 4 bases and J lost 1 base. Germline CDR1 is LGHDT and CDR2 is YNNKEL (reference sequence). CDR3 length: 14 residues. This CDR3 reads CASSRDRGTDTQYF. For the CDR3, the DNA is TGTGCCAGCAGCCGGGACAGGGGCACAGATACGCAGTATTTT.

V gene TRBV28 combines with J gene TRBJ2-7, with 11 bases fitting TRBD2. The CDR3 totals 15 residues. Germline lookup yields CDR1 MDHEN and CDR2 SYDVKM. V dropped 7 bases and J dropped 5; count of bases not matched to a gene: 10. The CDR3 region has the DNA TGTGCCAGCACCTTAGCGGGAGGGCCGTTTGACGAGCAGTACTTC. Translating it yields CASTLAGGPFDEQYF.

The CDR3 loop is CASSLEGRYSPLHF. In DNA, the CDR3 is TGTGCCAGCAGCTTAGAGGGCAGATATTCACCCCTCCACTTT. This rearrangement joins TRBV11-2 to TRBJ1-6; D unclear. V was pared by 0 bases and J by 8 bases, with 8 bases between. The CDR3 runs 14 residues. Germline lookup yields CDR1 SGHAT and CDR2 FQNNGV.

This chain uses TRBV10-3 with TRBJ1-2; the D gene is possibly TRBD1 (5 bases). The V and J ends lost 6 bases and 0 bases respectively, with 5 bases between them. The CDR3 has 12 amino acids. Germline assignment: CDR1 ENHRY and CDR2 SYGVKD. The CDR3 loop reads CAIRDTNYGYTF. The CDR3, as DNA: TGTGCCATCAGGGACACTAACTATGGCTACACCTTC.

J is TRBJ2-5 and V is TRBV10-3; D not resolved. Germline CDR1 and CDR2: ENHRY and SYGVKD. Trimming shortened V by 0 bases and J by 2 bases, and 13 bases separated the two germline ends. The CDR3 sequence is 16 residues long. The CDR3 region has the DNA TGTGCCATCAGTGAGTCCCTACGACTCGATCAAGAGACCCAGTACTTC. The encoded protein is CAISESLRLDQETQYF.